Included here is one T cell receptor beta chain sequence, with context. Its antigen is still unknown. Sampling of blood occurred at baseline, cycle 4 day 1, and cycle 7 day 1. Trimming took 5 bases from V and 6 from J; bases not matched to a gene: 8. Germline CDR1 and CDR2: SGHTA and FQGNSA. This CDR3 is built from 15 residues. Measured with immunoSEQ multiplex PCR; TCRdb has only the in-frame clones, and not every one. The profile shows roughly 70,000 clones, 85% of them singletons. This record comes from a study of OX40 agonist ivuxolimab in advanced cancers. In the study overall: The study gave patients intravenous ivuxolimab at 0.01 to 10 mg/kg every 2 weeks. Overall study findings and caveats: At 0.1 to 3.0 mg/kg and by week 6, clonal expansion occurred in CD4+ and CD8+ blood T cells.

Here the sequenced sample was CD4+ or CD8+ T cells sorted from blood, taken in a trial of the OX40 agonist ivuxolimab. This chain joins TRBV7-2 and TRBJ2-4; 9 bases fit TRBD2. The clonotype comes from an adult with an advanced solid tumor such as melanoma, head and neck, liver or kidney cancer. The CDR3 sequence is CASSPSGRSGNIQYF. CDR3 DNA: TGTGCCAGCAGCCCGAGCGGGAGGTCCGGAAACATTCAGTACTTC. The variable domain in full, completed from reference TRBV7-2 and TRBJ2-4, reads GAGVSQSPSNKVTEKGKDVELRCDPISGHTALYWYRQSLGQGLEFLIYFQGNSAPDKSGLPSDRFSAERTGGSVSTLTIQRTQQEDSAVYLCASSPSGRSGNIQYFGAGTRLSVL.